The rows below give T cell receptor beta chains drawn from one sample of a study of T cell changes during pregnancy in multiple sclerosis. The table came from immunoSEQ multiplex PCR; TCRdb's copy has only in-frame clones and leaves some out. The repertoire includes 35,000 to 50,000 clones, 90% of them detected once, and about 5.1% sits in the top ten. Sequences were derived from peripheral blood, sampled in the second trimester of pregnancy. The receptors here all came from a female donor in good health, enrolled as a control in a pregnancy study. Both conserved end residues are trimmed from each CDR3.

J gene,V gene,CDR3 protein
TRBJ2-1,TRBV29-1,SVSSGTGGPNEQF
TRBJ2-6,TRBV28,ASSRTGGSSGANVLT
TRBJ2-5,TRBV4-1,ASSQEQGTQY
TRBJ1-2,TRBV18,ASSLGTGDGYT
TRBJ1-1,TRBV2,ASSGTGSTEAF
TRBJ2-2,TRBV5-1,ASSPSGTNTGELF
TRBJ2-1,TRBV5-4,ASSFREQF
TRBJ2-1,TRBV9,ASSVGQLLSYNEQF
TRBJ2-3,TRBV7-2,ASSLRGGVSTDTQY
TRBJ1-2,TRBV10-3,AISELGVGSGYT
TRBJ2-5,TRBV18,ASSSTSGEETQY
TRBJ2-7,TRBV6-1,ASSPHISSYEQY
TRBJ2-7,TRBV30,AWKQVYEQY
TRBJ2-1,TRBV29-1,SVEEDVISGSNEQF
TRBJ2-1,TRBV7-8,ASSLAPTSIAEQF
TRBJ2-7,TRBV5-1,ASSPTGASYEQY
TRBJ2-5,TRBV19,ASQRGPGETQY
TRBJ2-3,TRBV19,ASTDPGADTQY
TRBJ2-3,TRBV7-6,ASSFGQGTDTQY
TRBJ1-2,TRBV10-3,AISESENYGYT
TRBJ2-5,TRBV30,AWSVIEKTQY
TRBJ2-3,TRBV10-3,AISESAGPTDTQY
TRBJ1-2,TRBV19,ASRQGDGGYT
TRBJ2-3,TRBV19,ASSMGGWLEADTQY
TRBJ1-5,TRBV21-1,ASRLGGGWLSNQPQH
TRBJ1-6,TRBV30,AWSGQPISPLH
TRBJ2-3,TRBV29-1,SANPGGWGADTQY
TRBJ1-2,TRBV27,ASSLNRGNGYT
TRBJ2-4,TRBV30,AWSPRGRGLAKNIQY
TRBJ2-7,TRBV30,AWSPGNEQY
TRBJ1-1,TRBV18,ASSPPPTPVPEAF
TRBJ1-1,TRBV5-1,ASSLGQGGTEAF
TRBJ2-3,TRBV4-1,ASSPLLKRGTDTQY
TRBJ2-1,TRBV10-3,AISELLVRNEQF
TRBJ2-1,TRBV10-1,ASSEKDSINEQF
TRBJ2-2,TRBV5-1,ASSQAASGTGELF
TRBJ1-2,TRBV7-6,ASSLRQGDGYT
TRBJ1-1,TRBV30,AWSNQPGSEAF
TRBJ2-1,TRBV27,ASGYRGISYNEQF
TRBJ2-5,TRBV11-3,ASTPTGGGLEETQY
TRBJ1-2,TRBV2,ASKKDLLLDGYT
TRBJ2-6,TRBV19,ASSGQGLNSGANVLT
TRBJ2-4,TRBV7-6,ASSPAGGRNIQY
TRBJ1-1,TRBV2,ASSDPGRMNTEAF
TRBJ2-1,TRBV6-5,ASSNRDSSYNEQF
TRBJ1-1,TRBV30,AETSTGDEAF
NA,TRBV6-1,ASSGYYEQY